The 25 T cell receptor beta chains below all came from one sample that was sequenced in a study of shared clonotypes between healthy human individuals. The naive CD8 population came from CD45RO-negative cells selected for CCR7, without terminally differentiated effector memory CD45RA+ cells. Clones were read by immunoSEQ multiplex PCR, and TCRdb kept only the in-frame ones, dropping some. The profile shows some 2,100,000 clones, just over 90% of them singletons. Material: naive CD8+ T cells from PBMCs. All receptors derive from a man between 18 and 29 years old in good health. Some clones in this sample may be carry-over from other donors' samples.

The V gene is TRBV19, the J gene TRBJ2-2; D gene ambiguous. Germline V gene data show CDR1 as LNHDA and CDR2 as SQIVND (reference sequence). Trimming removed 8 bases at V and 9 bases at J, with 13 bases between. The CDR3 is made up of 12 amino acids. The DNA of the CDR3 is TGTGCCAGTTCTTTCGGCTATCGGGAGCTGTTTTTT. This translates into CASSFGYRELFF.

The chain combines TRBV5-1 with TRBJ2-7; 13 bases map to TRBD2. Germline V gene data show CDR1 as SGHRS and CDR2 as YFSETQ. The junction had 5 bases not matched to a gene; V was cut back by 3 bases and J by 5 bases. The CDR3 runs to 15 residues. The chain's CDR3 is CASSSRLAGGDEQYF. CDR3 coding DNA: TGCGCCAGCAGCTCTAGACTAGCGGGAGGTGACGAGCAGTACTTC.

The rearrangement joins TRBV27 to TRBJ1-5, with D possibly being TRBD1 (5 bases). V was clipped by 6 bases and J by 5 bases, with 17 bases between them. CDR1 MNHEY and CDR2 SMNVEV come from the germline V gene (reference sequence). This CDR3 region has 15 residues. The CDR3 bases are TGTGCCAGCAGCCTGACGGACGGGGCGTATCAGCCCCAGCATTTT. The encoded protein is CASSLTDGAYQPQHF.

The chain joins TRBV10-3 to TRBJ1-1; 7 bases fit TRBD1. CDR3 length equals 14 residues. V gave up 6 bases and J gave up 1 base; unmatched junction bases: 5. CDR1 and CDR2 (germline): ENHRY, SYGVKD. CDR3 region: CAISRDRENTEAFF. The CDR3, as DNA: TGTGCCATCAGCCGGGACAGAGAGAACACTGAAGCTTTCTTT.

The chain has TRBV9 and TRBJ2-2; D perhaps matches TRBD1 (5 bases). In germline, CDR1 is SGDLS, CDR2 YYNGEE. CDR3 size: 19 residues. V was clipped by 1 base and J by 6 bases, with 25 bases between them. The CDR3 region has the DNA TGTGCCAGCAGCGTAAATGGCCTTGGAGCAGACAGAGGTCCCGGGGAGCTGTTTTTT. Residues: CASSVNGLGADRGPGELFF.

V is TRBV7-6 and J is TRBJ2-1; 8 nucleotides match TRBD2. The V gene end was trimmed by 5 bases and the J gene end by 5 bases; junction bases not matched to a gene: 14. In germline, CDR1 is SGHVS, CDR2 FNYEAQ. The CDR3 spans 17 residues. The CDR3 loop reads CASSHTGLARINNEQFF. The CDR3 nucleotides are TGTGCCAGCAGCCATACTGGACTAGCCCGCATAAACAATGAGCAGTTCTTC.

This clone was detected a few times. The chain combines TRBV14 with TRBJ2-1, with D unclear. V lost 4 bases and J 4 bases, leaving 2 bases between the germline ends. CDR1 is SGHDN, CDR2 FVKESK, per germline. The CDR3 covers 11 residues. CDR3 coding DNA: TGTGCCAGCAGCCTATACAATGAGCAGTTCTTC. Its protein is CASSLYNEQFF.

The chain links TRBV11-2 to TRBJ2-3; D is ambiguous. V lost 7 bases and J 2 bases, leaving 10 bases between the germline ends. The CDR3 runs 13 residues. The germline gives CDR1 SGHAT, CDR2 FQNNGV. The CDR3 DNA sequence: TGTGCCAGCATCCGAGCCCTCACAGATACGCAGTATTTT. The encoded protein is CASIRALTDTQYF. The whole variable domain, filled in from reference TRBV11-2 and TRBJ2-3, reads EAGVAQSPRYKIIEKRQSVAFWCNPISGHATLYWYQQILGQGPKLLIQFQNNGVVDDSQLPKDRFSAERLKGVDSTLKIQPAKLEDSAVYLCASIRALTDTQYFGPGTRLTVL.

This sequence joins TRBV7-7 and TRBJ2-7; 9 nucleotides align to TRBD1. Germline V gives CDR1 SSHAT, CDR2 FNYEAQ (reference sequence). V trimming: 6 bases; J trimming: 1 base; junction bases outside the gene matches: 7. The CDR3 totals 15 residues. The chain's CDR3 is CASSLGTGPSYEQYF. The CDR3 DNA sequence: TGTGCCAGCAGTTTGGGGACAGGGCCGTCCTACGAGCAGTACTTC. Variable domain in full (rest from reference TRBV7-7 and TRBJ2-7): GAGVSQSPRYKVTKRGQDVTLRCDPISSHATLYWYQQALGQGPEFLTYFNYEAQPDKSGLPSDRFSAERPEGSISTLTIQRTEQRDSAMYRCASSLGTGPSYEQYFGPGTRLTVT.

The gene calls are TRBV5-6 and TRBJ2-7; 12 bases agree with TRBD1. In germline, CDR1 is SGHDT, CDR2 YYEEEE. The ends lost 3 bases at V and 13 bases at J; junction bases unmatched: 11. CDR3 length: 14 residues. CDR3 region: CASSWGTGGAGKYF. The CDR3 DNA follows: TGTGCCAGCAGCTGGGGGACAGGGGGCGCAGGAAAATACTTC.

This sequence joins TRBV5-6 and TRBJ2-7; perhaps TRBD2 as D (5 bases). V was cut by 1 base and J by 2 bases, with 13 bases left in between. The CDR3 length is 15 residues. Germline V gene data show CDR1 as SGHDT and CDR2 as YYEEEE. CDR3 protein: CASSLWVAGAYEQYF. CDR3 nucleotide sequence: TGTGCCAGCAGCTTGTGGGTGGCGGGTGCCTACGAGCAGTACTTC.

The chain couples TRBV2 to TRBJ1-2; 11 bases are shared with TRBD1. Germline V CDR1 and CDR2: SNHLY, FYNNEI. The J segment lost 8 bases and the V segment lost 2 bases, leaving 7 bases of the junction unmatched. CDR3 length: 15 residues. The CDR3 spells CASSEQDRGREGYTF. The CDR3 DNA sequence: TGTGCCAGCAGTGAACAGGACAGGGGGCGAGAGGGCTACACCTTC.

V gene TRBV7-9 combines with J gene TRBJ2-3, with D uncertain. This CDR3 is built from 13 residues. Trimming took 1 base from V and 6 from J, leaving 8 bases between them. CDR1 and CDR2 (germline): SEHNR, FQNEAQ (reference sequence). The DNA of the CDR3 is TGTGCCAGCAGCTTAGGGAGAATGGATACGCAGTATTTT. Translation gives CASSLGRMDTQYF.

This clone was seen only a few times. The V gene is TRBV5-6, the J gene TRBJ1-1; D is possibly TRBD1 (6 bases). V lost 2 bases and J lost 7, with 9 bases in between. Per the germline V gene, CDR1 is SGHDT and CDR2 is YYEEEE. The length of the CDR3 is 12 residues. CDR3 bases: TGTGCCAGCAGCTTAGGACAGCATGAAGCTTTCTTT. As protein: CASSLGQHEAFF.

The rearrangement links TRBV11-2 to TRBJ2-1, with TRBD2 as a possible D gene (6 bases). CDR3 size: 12 residues. V was cut by 3 bases and J by 9 bases, with 9 bases left in between. The germline CDR1 and CDR2 sequences are SGHAT and FQNNGV. The DNA of the CDR3 is TGTGCCAGCAGCTTCCCCGGGAGTGAGCAGTTCTTC. Protein sequence: CASSFPGSEQFF.

The V call is TRBV2, the J call TRBJ1-5, with no clear D. This CDR3 spans 15 amino acids. The ends were cut back, 1 base at V and 3 bases at J, with 10 bases in the middle. The V gene's germline CDR1 is SNHLY and CDR2 FYNNEI. The CDR3 is CASSEDGGNNQPQHF. As DNA, the CDR3 is TGTGCCAGCAGTGAAGATGGAGGGAACAATCAGCCCCAGCATTTT.

This rearrangement joins TRBV5-6 to TRBJ2-7; 10 bases map to TRBD1. Per germline, CDR1 SGHDT and CDR2 YYEEEE. The CDR3 runs 16 residues. V trimming: 1 base; J trimming: 2 bases; junction bases outside the gene matches: 6. CDR3 region: CASSLPHGQGAYEQYF. The CDR3 coding sequence is TGTGCCAGCAGCTTGCCCCACGGACAGGGGGCCTACGAGCAGTACTTC.

This sequence joins TRBV5-6 and TRBJ2-7, with D perhaps assigned TRBD1 or TRBD2 (5 bases each). Germline lookup yields CDR1 SGHDT and CDR2 YYEEEE. The CDR3 spans 15 residues. Deletions cut 2 bases from V and 3 bases from J, with 15 bases between. The CDR3 is CASSFVGTANYEQYF. CDR3 DNA: TGTGCCAGCAGCTTCGTCGGGACGGCGAACTACGAGCAGTACTTC.

In regard to this clone: The identical CDR3 is also encoded by other nucleotide sequences in the sample. The V and J genes are TRBV7-9 and TRBJ2-7; D is unresolved. Trimming left V 1 base short and J 4 bases short, with 8 bases between. This CDR3 comprises 13 residues. Germline CDR1 and CDR2: SEHNR and FQNEAQ (reference sequence). For the CDR3, the DNA is TGTGCCAGCAGCTTAGGATTAGGATACGAGCAGTACTTC. Translating it yields CASSLGLGYEQYF.

On this clone itself: Different DNA sequences within this sample yield the same CDR3. The chain uses TRBV7-9 and TRBJ2-7, with D possibly TRBD2 on 6 matching bases. Per the germline V gene, CDR1 is SEHNR and CDR2 is FQNEAQ (reference sequence). This CDR3 is 14 amino acids long. V was clipped by 2 bases and J by 1 base, with 9 bases between them. The CDR3 sequence is CASSLPGRSYEQYF. CDR3 sequence (DNA): TGTGCCAGCAGCTTACCAGGGAGGTCCTACGAGCAGTACTTC.

The chain couples TRBV27 to TRBJ2-7; D ambiguous. Germline V gene lookup returns CDR1 MNHEY and CDR2 SMNVEV (reference sequence). With 5 bases removed from V and 1 base from J, the gap between germline ends came to 12 bases. This CDR3 comprises 14 residues. Here the CDR3 reads CASSPGSASYEQYF. The DNA for the CDR3 is TGTGCCAGCAGTCCTGGGTCCGCTTCCTACGAGCAGTACTTC.

The rearrangement joins TRBV28 to TRBJ1-5; 9 bases align to TRBD1. J was trimmed by 7 bases and V by 3 bases; bases with no gene match: 7. Germline values: CDR1 MDHEN, CDR2 SYDVKM. The CDR3 sequence is 15 residues long. CDR3: CASSFMGQGDQPQHF. The DNA for the CDR3 is TGTGCCAGCAGTTTTATGGGACAGGGCGACCAGCCCCAGCATTTT. The full variable domain, completed using reference TRBV28 and TRBJ1-5, is DVKVTQSSRYLVKRTGEKVFLECVQDMDHENMFWYRQDPGLGLRLIYFSYDVKMKEKGDIPEGYSVSREKKERFSLILESASTNQTSMYLCASSFMGQGDQPQHFGDGTRLSIL.

The CDR3: CASSPDGGAGTLSYEQYF. Here the CDR3 DNA reads TGTGCCAGCAGCCCGGATGGAGGGGCCGGGACTCTTTCGTACGAGCAGTACTTC. The rearrangement joins TRBV5-8 to TRBJ2-7, with D tentatively TRBD2 (6 bases). Trimming stripped 4 bases from V and 4 bases from J, with 27 bases between. CDR3 length equals 18 residues. Germline assignment: CDR1 SGHTS and CDR2 YDEGEE.

This rearrangement joins TRBV14 to TRBJ2-7; D remains ambiguous. Trimming stripped 1 base from V and 5 bases from J, with 12 bases between. CDR1 and CDR2 from the germline V gene are SGHDN and FVKESK. The CDR3 runs to 14 residues. DNA for the CDR3: TGTGCCAGCAGCCAAGGCCTCCTCGCCCACGAGCAGTACTTC. It translates to CASSQGLLAHEQYF.

This clone has just a few counts. In the same sample, other DNA sequences code for this CDR3. The chain employs TRBV28 and TRBJ1-1; D unclear. Trimming cost V 2 bases and J 5 bases, with 3 bases left between them. The germline V gene has CDR1 MDHEN and CDR2 SYDVKM. The CDR3 is 11 residues long. The chain's CDR3 is CASSLGTEAFF. In DNA form, the CDR3 reads TGTGCCAGCAGTTTAGGGACTGAAGCTTTCTTT.